The rows below give T cell receptor beta chains drawn from one sample of a study of T-cell memory formation after mild COVID-19. TCRdb itself ran the 5' RACE reads through MiXCR, one entry per CDR3 protein. The sample has about 610,000 distinct CDR3 sequences; 15% to 20% are singletons. The sequenced sample was PBMCs or a T cell subset sorted from them (not recorded which). These receptors were obtained from an adult woman who had mild COVID-19 (a few samples of this study predate the infection). Cell type and time point are not known. Each CDR3 is given with its conserved first and last residue. The D gene is left open where the match is weak. The size of a clone is reported for some rows only, either as once, few or many, or as a class for expanded clones.

DNA	CDR3	size	J	length	D	V
TGTGCCAGCAGCAAAGGGCCAGACAGGGCCCGCAATCAGCCCCAGCATTTT	CASSKGPDRARNQPQHF	-	TRBJ1-5	17	-	TRBV21-1
TGTGCCAGTAGGACGTCGCAGGGGGGCTATGGCTACACCTTC	CASRTSQGGYGYTF	few	TRBJ1-2	14	TRBD1	TRBV6-1
TGCAGTGCTAGAGATCGGGGAAGGCTAGCGGTCCCGGCCCAGTACTTC	CSARDRGRLAVPAQYF	few	TRBJ2-5	16	TRBD2	TRBV20-1
TGTGCCAGCAGTTTTGGGGACAGGAGCACAGATACGCAGTATTTT	CASSFGDRSTDTQYF	-	TRBJ2-3	15	TRBD1	TRBV12-3/TRBV12-4
TGTGCCAGCAGTCCCAGGGGGGGTAGTAACACTGAAGCTTTCTTT	CASSPRGGSNTEAFF	few	TRBJ1-1	15	TRBD1	TRBV12-3/TRBV12-4
TGTGCCAGCTCCCATTTGACAGGGGCCCGTAGCTCTGGGGCCAACGTCCTGACTTTC	CASSHLTGARSSGANVLTF	-	TRBJ2-6	19	TRBD1	TRBV18
TGCGCCAGCAGCCCTCAACAGGGACAGGGAATTAATGAAGCTTTCTTT	CASSPQQGQGINEAFF	few	TRBJ1-1	16	TRBD1	TRBV5-1
TGTGCCAGCAGCTTAGATACAGTCAACTATGGCTACACCTTC	CASSLDTVNYGYTF	few	TRBJ1-2	14	-	TRBV7-9
TGTGCCAGCAGCCCCAGGGCGATAGCCAAAAACATTCAGTACTTC	CASSPRAIAKNIQYF	-	TRBJ2-4	15	-	TRBV7-2
TGTGCCATCAGTGAGTCCCGCGGGGTGGCCCAGAATTTCGGCTACACCTTC	CAISESRGVAQNFGYTF	-	TRBJ1-2	17	-	TRBV10-3
TGTGCCAGCAGCTTGAATGATGGGCGCGAGCAGTACTTC	CASSLNDGREQYF	few	TRBJ2-7	13	-	TRBV13
TGTGCCAGCAGTCCGACGGAGCTCACCGGGGAGCTGTTTTTT	CASSPTELTGELFF	-	TRBJ2-2	14	-	TRBV3-1
TGTGCCACCCGGGGACTAGCGGATACCGGGGAGCTGTTTTTT	CATRGLADTGELFF	-	TRBJ2-2	14	TRBD2	TRBV24-1
TGCAGTGCTAACCGGGACCTTAATTCACCCCTCCACTTT	CSANRDLNSPLHF	-	TRBJ1-6	13	-	TRBV20-1
TGCGCCAGCAGCTCCCTCTCTTCCGGGACGAACACTGAAGCTTTCTTT	CASSSLSSGTNTEAFF	few	TRBJ1-1	16	-	TRBV5-1
TGCGCCAGCAGTCAATCGTCCACAGGAACTTTGGGAGAGACCCAGTACTTC	CASSQSSTGTLGETQYF	few	TRBJ2-5	17	-	TRBV23-1
TGCAGTGCTAGGGCCTTGGCGGGCCCTGGAAACACCATATATTTT	CSARALAGPGNTIYF	-	TRBJ1-3	15	-	TRBV20-1
TGTGCCAGCAGTTCCACCGGGACTAGCGCTTACAATGAGCAGTTCTTC	CASSSTGTSAYNEQFF	few	TRBJ2-1	16	TRBD2	TRBV6-5